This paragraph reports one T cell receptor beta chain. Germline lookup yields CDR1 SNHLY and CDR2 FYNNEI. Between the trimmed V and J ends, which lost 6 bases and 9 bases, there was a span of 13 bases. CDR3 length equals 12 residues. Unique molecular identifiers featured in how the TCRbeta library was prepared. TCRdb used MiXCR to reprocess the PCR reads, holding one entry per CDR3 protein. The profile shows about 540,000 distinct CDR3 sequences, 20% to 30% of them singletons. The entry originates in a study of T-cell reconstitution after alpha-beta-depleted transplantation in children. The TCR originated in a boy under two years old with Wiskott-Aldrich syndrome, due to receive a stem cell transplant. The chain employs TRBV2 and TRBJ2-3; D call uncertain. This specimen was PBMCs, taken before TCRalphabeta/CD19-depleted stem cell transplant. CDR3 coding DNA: TGTGCCAGCAGAGCCAACGAGGACACGCAGTATTTT. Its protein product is CASRANEDTQYF.